The 7 T cell receptor beta chains reported below all come from one sample, sequenced in a study of molecular identifiers for immune sequencing clone quantification. TCRdb re-called the PCR reads through MiXCR, storing one row per CDR3 protein. The sample shows just under 650,000 distinct CDR3 sequences, about 20% of them seen only once. The sequencing sample was made of naive CD8+ T cells from blood, with Jurkat cell RNA spiked in. The subset is: FACS-sorted CD8+CD4-CCR7+CD45RA+ naive T cells. All receptors come from a human donor in good health. Some libraries in this study had Jurkat cell RNA spiked in.

This clonotype was counted ten times or more. The chain employs TRBV27 and TRBJ2-3; D call uncertain. The germline V gene encodes CDR1 MNHEY and CDR2 SMNVEV (reference sequence). The ends were cut back, 3 bases at V and 11 bases at J, with 9 bases in the middle. The CDR3 spans 11 residues. In DNA form, the CDR3 reads TGTGCCAGCAGTTTGAACCGGGTGCAGTATTTT. Amino acid sequence: CASSLNRVQYF.

Note on this clonotype: A read error is possible here, since a much larger clone lies one base away. CDR3 loop: CASSGDRESSGANVLTF. CDR3 DNA: TGTGCCAGCAGTGGGGACAGGGAAAGCTCTGGGGCCAACGTCCTGACTTTC. The chain is built from TRBV2 and TRBJ2-6; 9 nucleotides line up with TRBD1. The germline CDR1 and CDR2 sequences are SNHLY and FYNNEI. With 4 bases clipped from V and 0 bases from J, the junction kept 4 bases outside the gene matches. The CDR3 is made up of 17 amino acids.

CDR3 loop: CASSLSRGSFYEQYF. DNA of the CDR3: TGTGCCAGCAGCTTGTCCCGGGGCAGCTTTTACGAGCAGTACTTC. The chain combines TRBV11-2 with TRBJ2-7; D tentatively fits TRBD1 or TRBD2 (5 bases each). This CDR3 is 15 amino acids long. V lost 3 bases, J lost 4 bases, and 16 bases lay in between. CDR1 is SGHAT, CDR2 FQNNGV, per germline.

Details on this clonotype: Just one base apart from a much larger clone, this may be a read error. It is likely a read error, because the conserved phenylalanine at the end of the CDR3 is missing. The chain carries TRBV4-1 and TRBJ1-5; D not certain. The CDR3 has 15 amino acids. The germline V and J ends were trimmed by 0 bases and 2 bases, with 8 bases remaining between them. The germline V gene encodes CDR1 MGHRA and CDR2 YSYEKL. The CDR3: CASSQDQWGNQPQHL. DNA of the CDR3: TGCGCCAGCAGCCAAGATCAGTGGGGCAATCAGCCCCAGCATCTT.

In this sample, this clonotype turned up a few times. This chain connects TRBV7-9 to TRBJ1-2, with D unclear. The V end lost 5 bases, the J end lost 7 bases, and 17 bases lay between the germline ends. This CDR3 is built from 14 residues. CDR1 SEHNR and CDR2 FQNEAQ come from the germline V gene (reference sequence). For the CDR3, the DNA is TGTGCCAGCAGCCGAGGTCTAACCTTCTCTGGCTACACCTTC. It translates to CASSRGLTFSGYTF.

At least ten counts were recorded for this clonotype. The rearrangement joins TRBV6-2 or TRBV6-3 to TRBJ2-1; D gene ambiguous. The CDR3 covers 14 residues. CDR1 MNHEY and CDR2 SVGEGT come from the germline V gene. Trimming stripped 4 bases from V and 4 bases from J, with 11 bases between. This CDR3 reads CASSSPKTYNEQFF. In DNA, the CDR3 is TGTGCCAGCAGTTCCCCCAAGACTTACAATGAGCAGTTCTTC.

Worth noting for this clonotype: At one boundary the junction diverges from the germline segment, which might be a read error. This chain connects TRBV6-2 or TRBV6-3 to TRBJ1-2; weak D call: TRBD1 (5 bases). CDR1 MNHEY and CDR2 SVGEGT come from the germline V gene. The CDR3 contains 21 residues. As DNA, the CDR3 is TGTGCCAGCGGTTACTCGACGCGTGACCCCAGGGCAGACCAACACAGCTATGGCTACACCTTC. Protein sequence: CASGYSTRDPRADQHSYGYTF.